The source of this T cell receptor beta chain is a study of blood T cell repertoires in COVID-19 (dated by TCRdb to the early 2020s). About the full investigation: The collaborator samples originated in the United States, Italy and Spain and spanned the acute and convalescent phases of COVID-19. A freely available public database, intended as a resource for researchers studying the immune response to SARS-CoV-2, is where the repertoires were released. Samples came from the ongoing ImmuneRACE study (first 160 participants) plus 1,254 subjects from 6 global collaborators. Sample metadata almost always included a de-identified subject ID, COVID-19 status, age in years and sex. Where available, HLA class I and class II types were taken from metadata supplied by the sample provider and were not determined by assay-based typing. The dataset comprised deeply sampled blood TCRbeta repertoires from subjects exposed to, actively infected with, or recovered from COVID-19. The material from the prospective study consisted of cDNA or gDNA derived from T cells, B-cell-depleted T cells, or PBMCs. Study-wide findings and limitations: The amount of clinical and demographic metadata varied by source and participant and was provided uncurated.

A note on this clone: Its recognized antigen is unknown. At one of its ends the junction is not consistent with the germline gene, which may arise from a read error.

TCRbeta CDR3 regions were amplified from genomic DNA using the immunoSEQ Assay, a bias-controlled multiplex PCR. The authors processed their data as follows. The number of nucleated cells in each sample was estimated by amplification of reference gene primers within the assay. To quantify the absolute abundance of each unique TCRbeta CDR3 rearrangement, sequence reads were collapsed and filtered. For each sample, productive Simpson clonality was calculated as the square root of Simpson's diversity index over productive rearrangements. Imported from immuneACCESS, the table was reduced by TCRdb to in-frame sequences with V and J called. These copies leave out some clones; in studies compared against another copy, an unresolved V gene accounts for under half, and the cause of the remainder is not known. That table is the source of V, J and clone size, and D and trimming were worked out from the DNA. The sample contains about 72,000 clones, about 91% of them found a single time. The ten largest clonotypes hold 6% to 9.5% of the sample.

For CDR1 and CDR2, the germline V gene lists SGHTA and FQGTGA. From its cysteine to its phenylalanine, the CDR3 spans 8 amino acids. Only the CDR3 part of the read is kept: 24 bases, read in frame from the first base. Each collaborating institution followed its own protocols to collect whole blood in K2EDTA tubes. Collaborator samples were shipped for TCRbeta analysis as frozen whole blood, isolated PBMCs, or DNA extracted from either sample type. The clonotype comes from a human donor in a cohort sampled during active COVID-19. The chain couples TRBV7-3 to TRBJ2-3; 8 central bases correspond to TRBD1. The sample comprised peripheral blood. CDR3 loop: CASNRGDF. The DNA reads TGTGCCAGCAACAGGGGGGATTTT.